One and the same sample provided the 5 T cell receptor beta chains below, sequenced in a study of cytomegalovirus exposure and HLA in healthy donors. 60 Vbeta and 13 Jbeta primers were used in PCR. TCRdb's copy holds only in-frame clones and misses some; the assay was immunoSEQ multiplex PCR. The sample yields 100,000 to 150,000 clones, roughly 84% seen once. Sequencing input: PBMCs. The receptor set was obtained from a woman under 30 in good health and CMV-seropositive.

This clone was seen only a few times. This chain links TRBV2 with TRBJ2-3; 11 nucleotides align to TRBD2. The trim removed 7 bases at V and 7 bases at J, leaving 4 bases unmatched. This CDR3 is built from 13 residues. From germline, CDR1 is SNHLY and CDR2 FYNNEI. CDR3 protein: CASKGTSGYTQYF. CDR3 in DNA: TGTGCCAGCAAGGGGACTAGCGGATATACGCAGTATTTT. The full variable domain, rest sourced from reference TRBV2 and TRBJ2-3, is EPEVTQTPSHQVTQMGQEVILRCVPISNHLYFYWYRQILGQKVEFLVSFYNNEISEKSEIFDDQFSVERPDGSNFTLKIRSTKLEDSAMYFCASKGTSGYTQYFGPGTRLTVL.

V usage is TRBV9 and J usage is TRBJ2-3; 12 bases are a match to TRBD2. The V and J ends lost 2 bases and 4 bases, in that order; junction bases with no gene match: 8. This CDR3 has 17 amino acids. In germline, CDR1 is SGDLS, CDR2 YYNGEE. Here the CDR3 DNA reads TGTGCCAGCAGCGTCTCTAGCGGGGGGGCTAGAGCAGATACGCAGTATTTT. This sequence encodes CASSVSSGGARADTQYF.

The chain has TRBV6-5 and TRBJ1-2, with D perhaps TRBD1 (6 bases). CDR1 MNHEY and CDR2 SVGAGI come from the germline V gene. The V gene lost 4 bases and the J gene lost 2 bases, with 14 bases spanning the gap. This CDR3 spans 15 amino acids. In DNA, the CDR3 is TGTGCCAGCAGTTCTGGCTCAGGGGCCAACTATGGCTACACCTTC. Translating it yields CASSSGSGANYGYTF.

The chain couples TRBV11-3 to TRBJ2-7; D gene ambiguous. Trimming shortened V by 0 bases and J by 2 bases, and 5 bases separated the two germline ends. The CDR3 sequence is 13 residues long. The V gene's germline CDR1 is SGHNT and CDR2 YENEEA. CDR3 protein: CASSLDETYEQYF. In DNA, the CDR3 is TGTGCCAGCAGCTTAGATGAGACCTACGAGCAGTACTTC.

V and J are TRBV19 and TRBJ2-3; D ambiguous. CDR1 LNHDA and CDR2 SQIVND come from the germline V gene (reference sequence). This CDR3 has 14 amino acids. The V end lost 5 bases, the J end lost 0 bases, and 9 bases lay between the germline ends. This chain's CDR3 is CASSPGGSTDTQYF. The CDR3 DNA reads TGTGCCAGTAGTCCTGGCGGCAGCACAGATACGCAGTATTTT.